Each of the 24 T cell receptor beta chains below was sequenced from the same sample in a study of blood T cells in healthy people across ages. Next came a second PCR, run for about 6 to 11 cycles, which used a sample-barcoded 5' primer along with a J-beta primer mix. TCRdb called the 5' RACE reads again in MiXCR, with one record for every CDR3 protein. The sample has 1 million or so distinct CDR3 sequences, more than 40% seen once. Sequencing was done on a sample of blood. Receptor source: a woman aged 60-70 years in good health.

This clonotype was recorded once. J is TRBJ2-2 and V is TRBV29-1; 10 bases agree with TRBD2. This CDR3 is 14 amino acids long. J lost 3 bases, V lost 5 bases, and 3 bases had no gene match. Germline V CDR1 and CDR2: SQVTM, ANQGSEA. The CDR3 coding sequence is TGCAGCGTTTTAGCGGGAGGCTACACCGGGGAGCTGTTTTTT. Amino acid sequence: CSVLAGGYTGELFF.

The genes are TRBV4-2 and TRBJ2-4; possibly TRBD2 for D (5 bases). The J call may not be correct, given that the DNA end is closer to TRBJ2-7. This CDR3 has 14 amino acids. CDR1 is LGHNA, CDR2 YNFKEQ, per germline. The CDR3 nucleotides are TGTGCCAGCAGCCAACTCCGGGGTAGGTACGAGCAGTACTTC. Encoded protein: CASSQLRGRYEQYF.

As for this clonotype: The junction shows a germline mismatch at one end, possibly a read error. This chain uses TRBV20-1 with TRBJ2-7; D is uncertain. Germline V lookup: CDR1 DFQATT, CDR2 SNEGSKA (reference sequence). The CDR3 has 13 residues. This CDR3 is CSAGPSFSDEQYF. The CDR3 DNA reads TGCAGTGCTGGCCCCAGTTTCTCCGACGAGCAGTACTTC.

CDR3: CASKIAGNRETQYF. The DNA of the CDR3 is TGTGCCAGCAAGATAGCGGGTAACCGAGAGACCCAGTACTTC. V gene TRBV6-5 combines with J gene TRBJ2-5; 7 bases fit TRBD2. The CDR3 totals 14 residues. Germline V gives CDR1 MNHEY, CDR2 SVGAGI. V lost 7 bases to trimming and J lost 4 bases; unmatched junction nucleotides: 9.

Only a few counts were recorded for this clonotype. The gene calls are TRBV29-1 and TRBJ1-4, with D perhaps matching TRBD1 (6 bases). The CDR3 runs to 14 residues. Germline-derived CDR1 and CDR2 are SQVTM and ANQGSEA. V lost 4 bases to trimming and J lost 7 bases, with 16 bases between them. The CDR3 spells CSVVGGGGGEKLFF. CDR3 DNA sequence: TGCAGCGTTGTGGGTGGTGGGGGCGGTGAAAAACTGTTTTTT.

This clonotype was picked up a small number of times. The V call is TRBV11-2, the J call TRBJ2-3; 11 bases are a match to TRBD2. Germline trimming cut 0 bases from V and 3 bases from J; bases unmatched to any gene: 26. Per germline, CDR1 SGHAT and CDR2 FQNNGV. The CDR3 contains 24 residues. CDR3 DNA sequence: TGTGCCAGCAGCTTAGAGTGGCTAGCGGGAGGTCGTAGGGCTCACCCGATTCTTACAGATACGCAGTATTTT. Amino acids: CASSLEWLAGGRRAHPILTDTQYF.

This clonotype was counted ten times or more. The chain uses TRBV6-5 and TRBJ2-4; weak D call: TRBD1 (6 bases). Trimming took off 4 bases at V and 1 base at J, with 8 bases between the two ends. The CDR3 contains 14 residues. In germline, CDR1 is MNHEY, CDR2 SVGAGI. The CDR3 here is CASSLQGAKNIQYF. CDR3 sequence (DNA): TGTGCCAGCAGTTTGCAGGGGGCCAAAAACATTCAGTACTTC.

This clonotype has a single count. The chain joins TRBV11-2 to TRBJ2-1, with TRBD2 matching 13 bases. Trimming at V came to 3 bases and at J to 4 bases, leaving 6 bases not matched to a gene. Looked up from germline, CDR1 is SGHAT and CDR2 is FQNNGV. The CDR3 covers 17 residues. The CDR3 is CASSLRGTSGIYNEQFF. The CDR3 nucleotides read TGTGCCAGCAGCTTGAGGGGGACTAGCGGGATTTACAATGAGCAGTTCTTC. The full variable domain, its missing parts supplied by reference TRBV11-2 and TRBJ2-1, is EAGVAQSPRYKIIEKRQSVAFWCNPISGHATLYWYQQILGQGPKLLIQFQNNGVVDDSQLPKDRFSAERLKGVDSTLKIQPAKLEDSAVYLCASSLRGTSGIYNEQFFGPGTRLTVL.

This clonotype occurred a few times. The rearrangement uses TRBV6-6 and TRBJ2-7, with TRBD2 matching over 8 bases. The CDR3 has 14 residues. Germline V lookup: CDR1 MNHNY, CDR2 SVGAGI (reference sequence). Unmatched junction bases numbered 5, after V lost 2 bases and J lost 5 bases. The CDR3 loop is CASSYPGRENEQYF. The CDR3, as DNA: TGTGCCAGCAGTTACCCCGGGAGGGAAAACGAGCAGTACTTC.

The CDR3 DNA reads TGTGCCAGCAGCCGGGGACTAGCGGGAGTCGGGGGGCTTTACGAGCAGTACTTC. It encodes CASSRGLAGVGGLYEQYF. The V gene is TRBV5-4, the J gene TRBJ2-4; 14 bases agree with TRBD2. The J call may not be correct, given that the DNA end is closer to TRBJ2-7. The CDR3 runs 18 residues. The germline CDR1 and CDR2 sequences are SGHNT and YYREEE (reference sequence).

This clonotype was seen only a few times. DNA of the CDR3: TGCGCCAGCAGCCACCAGGACAGGGGCAATGAGCAGTTCTTC. It specifies CASSHQDRGNEQFF. The chain joins TRBV4-1 to TRBJ2-1; the match to TRBD1 covers 9 bases. The CDR3 sequence is 14 residues long. V dropped 3 bases and J dropped 6; count of bases not matched to a gene: 3. Germline V CDR1 and CDR2: MGHRA, YSYEKL.

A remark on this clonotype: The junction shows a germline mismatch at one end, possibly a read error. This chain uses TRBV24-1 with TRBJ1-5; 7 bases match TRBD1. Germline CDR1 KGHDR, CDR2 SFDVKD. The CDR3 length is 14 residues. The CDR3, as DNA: TGTGTCACCCAACGACAGGGTTCGATTCAGCCCCAGCATTTT. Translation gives CVTQRQGSIQPQHF.

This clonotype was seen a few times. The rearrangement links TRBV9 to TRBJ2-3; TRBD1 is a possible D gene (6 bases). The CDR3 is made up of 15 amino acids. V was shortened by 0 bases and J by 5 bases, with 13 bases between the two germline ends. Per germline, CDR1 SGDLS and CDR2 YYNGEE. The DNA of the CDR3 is TGTGCCAGCAGCGTAGCTCCAGGGGCGGGAGATACGCAGTATTTT. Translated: CASSVAPGAGDTQYF.

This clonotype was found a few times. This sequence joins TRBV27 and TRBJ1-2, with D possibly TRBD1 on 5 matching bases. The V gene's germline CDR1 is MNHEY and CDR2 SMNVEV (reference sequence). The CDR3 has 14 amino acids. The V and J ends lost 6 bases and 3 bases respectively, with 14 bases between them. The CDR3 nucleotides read TGTGCCAGCAGATCCGGGGGGAGGGACTATGGCTACACCTTC. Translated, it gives CASRSGGRDYGYTF.

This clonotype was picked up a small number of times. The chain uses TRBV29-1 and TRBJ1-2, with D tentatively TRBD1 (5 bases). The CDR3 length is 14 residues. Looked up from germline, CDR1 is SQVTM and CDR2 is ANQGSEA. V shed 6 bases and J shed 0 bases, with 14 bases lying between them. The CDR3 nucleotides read TGCAGCGTCGACCGGGACCCCGCTAACTATGGCTACACCTTC. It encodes CSVDRDPANYGYTF.

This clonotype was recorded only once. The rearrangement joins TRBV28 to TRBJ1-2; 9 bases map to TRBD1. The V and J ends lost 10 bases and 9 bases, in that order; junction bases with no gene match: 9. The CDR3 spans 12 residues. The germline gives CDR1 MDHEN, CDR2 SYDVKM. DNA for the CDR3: TGTGCCACCGGGACAGGGATATGGAGCTACACCTTC. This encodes CATGTGIWSYTF.

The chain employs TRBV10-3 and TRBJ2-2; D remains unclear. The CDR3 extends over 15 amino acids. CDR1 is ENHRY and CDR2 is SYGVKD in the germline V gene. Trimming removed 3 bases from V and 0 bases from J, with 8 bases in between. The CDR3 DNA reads TGTGCCATCAGTGATGTGGAGACGAACACCGGGGAGCTGTTTTTT. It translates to CAISDVETNTGELFF.

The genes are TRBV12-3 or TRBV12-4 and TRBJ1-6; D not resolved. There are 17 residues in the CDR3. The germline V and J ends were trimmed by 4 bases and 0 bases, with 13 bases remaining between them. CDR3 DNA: TGTGCCAGCAGTTCACCGGCATTGAGCTCCTATAATTCACCCCTCCACTTT. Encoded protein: CASSSPALSSYNSPLHF.

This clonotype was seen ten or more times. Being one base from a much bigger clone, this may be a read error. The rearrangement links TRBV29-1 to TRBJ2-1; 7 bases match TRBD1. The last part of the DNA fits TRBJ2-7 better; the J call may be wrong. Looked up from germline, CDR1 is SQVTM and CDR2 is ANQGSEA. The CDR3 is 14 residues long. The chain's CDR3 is CSVEARGHYNEQYF. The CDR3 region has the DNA TGCAGCGTTGAAGCGAGGGGGCACTACAATGAGCAGTACTTC.

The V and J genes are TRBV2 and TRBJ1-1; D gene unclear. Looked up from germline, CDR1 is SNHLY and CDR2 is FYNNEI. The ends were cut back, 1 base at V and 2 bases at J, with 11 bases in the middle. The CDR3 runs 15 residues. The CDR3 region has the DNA TGTGCCAGCAGTGAAGGGAGGGCCGTCAACACTGAAGCTTTCTTT. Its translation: CASSEGRAVNTEAFF.

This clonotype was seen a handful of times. The CDR3 reads CSARDRVGRVANYGYTF. CDR3 DNA: TGCAGTGCTAGAGATCGGGTGGGCAGGGTAGCTAACTATGGCTACACCTTC. V gene TRBV20-1 combines with J gene TRBJ1-2; D perhaps matches TRBD1 (5 bases). Between the trimmed V and J ends, which lost 0 bases and 0 bases, there was a span of 17 bases. There are 17 residues in the CDR3. Germline assignment: CDR1 DFQATT and CDR2 SNEGSKA (reference sequence).

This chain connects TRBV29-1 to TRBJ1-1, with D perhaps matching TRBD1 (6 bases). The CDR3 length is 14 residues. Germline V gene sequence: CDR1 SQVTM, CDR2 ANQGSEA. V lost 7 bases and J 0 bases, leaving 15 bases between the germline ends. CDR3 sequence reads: CSAATGLLNTEAFF. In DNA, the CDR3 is TGCAGCGCAGCGACAGGCCTATTGAACACTGAAGCTTTCTTT.

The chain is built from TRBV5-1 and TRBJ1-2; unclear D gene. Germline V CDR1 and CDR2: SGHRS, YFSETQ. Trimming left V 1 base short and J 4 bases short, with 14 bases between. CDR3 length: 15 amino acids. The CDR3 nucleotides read TGCGCCAGCAGCTTGAGGCAGAACCCTTCCTATGGCTACACCTTC. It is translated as CASSLRQNPSYGYTF. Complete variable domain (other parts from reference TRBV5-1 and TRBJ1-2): KAGVTQTPRYLIKTRGQQVTLSCSPISGHRSVSWYQQTPGQGLQFLFEYFSETQRNKGNFPGRFSGRQFSNSRSEMNVSTLELGDSALYLCASSLRQNPSYGYTFGSGTRLTVV.

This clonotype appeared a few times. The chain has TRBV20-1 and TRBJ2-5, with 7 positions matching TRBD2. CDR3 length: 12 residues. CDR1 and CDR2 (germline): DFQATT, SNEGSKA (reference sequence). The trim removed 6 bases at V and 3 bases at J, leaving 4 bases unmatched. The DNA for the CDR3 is TGCAGTGCACGACTAGCAGAAGAGACCCAGTACTTC. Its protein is CSARLAEETQYF.